This T cell receptor (beta chain) is drawn from a study of response to subunit inactivated influenza vaccine. Whole-study findings and limits: Authors suggested seasonal influenza vaccinations each recruit few new T cells.

TCRdb recomputed calls from the RT-PCR reads with MiXCR, one row per CDR3 protein. The table has about 240,000 distinct CDR3 sequences, 9.5% to 15% seen once. CDR3 length: 16 amino acids. Germline V gene data show CDR1 as LGHNA and CDR2 as YNFKEQ. Trimming took 0 bases from V and 4 from J, leaving 13 bases between them. This clonotype came up a few times. Its antigen is still unknown. The chain has TRBV4-2 and TRBJ2-1; possible D gene TRBD1, 6 bases. The sequenced sample was non-naive T cells sorted from PBMCs, obtained roughly 2 weeks before vaccination. This TCR was sampled from a man aged 45 to 65 who received an inactivated influenza vaccine. CDR3 bases: TGTGCCAGCAGCCAAGAAATTGGACAGCCGTACAATGAGCAGTTCTTC. It encodes CASSQEIGQPYNEQFF.